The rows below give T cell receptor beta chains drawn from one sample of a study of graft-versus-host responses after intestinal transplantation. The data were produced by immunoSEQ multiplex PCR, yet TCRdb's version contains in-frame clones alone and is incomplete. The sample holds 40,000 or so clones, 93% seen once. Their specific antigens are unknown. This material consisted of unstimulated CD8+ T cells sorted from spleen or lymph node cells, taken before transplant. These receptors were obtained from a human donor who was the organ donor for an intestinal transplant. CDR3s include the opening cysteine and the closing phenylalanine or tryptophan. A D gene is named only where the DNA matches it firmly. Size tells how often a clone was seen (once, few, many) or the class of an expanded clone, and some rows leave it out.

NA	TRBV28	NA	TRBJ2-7	TGTGCCAGCAGTTTGCCCGGGCCTTACGAGCAGTACTTC	CASSLPGPYEQYF
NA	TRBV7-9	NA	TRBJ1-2	TGTGCCAGCAGCTTAGACAACGGTTGGGGCTACACCTTC	CASSLDNGWGYTF
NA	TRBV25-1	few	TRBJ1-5	TGTGCCAGCAGTACGGGAGGTCAGCCCCAGCATTTT	CASSTGGQPQHF
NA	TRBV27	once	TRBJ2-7	TGTGCCAGCAGCTCCCCCCCCTACGAGCAGTACTTC	CASSSPPYEQYF
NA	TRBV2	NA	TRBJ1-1	TGTGCCAGCAGCGACTTCACTGAAGCTTTCTTT	CASSDFTEAFF
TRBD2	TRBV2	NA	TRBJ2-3	TGTGCCAGCAGTGGCCCGGGAAGCGGGAGAATCGCAGATACGCAGTATTTT	CASSGPGSGRIADTQYF
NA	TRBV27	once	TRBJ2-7	TGTGCCAGCAGTTTTGGGGGGGCGTCTCCCTACGAGCAGTACTTC	CASSFGGASPYEQYF
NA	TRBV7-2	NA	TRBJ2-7	TGTGCCAGCAGCTTATCGGGGGGCGCGACCTCCTACGAGCAGTACTTC	CASSLSGGATSYEQYF
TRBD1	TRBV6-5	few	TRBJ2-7	TGTGCCAGCAGTTACAACTTCCCGGACAGGGTCGAGCAGTACTTC	CASSYNFPDRVEQYF
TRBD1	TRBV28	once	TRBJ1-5	TGTGCCAGCAGGACATTGGACAGGGAATACAATCAGCCCCAGCATTTT	CASRTLDREYNQPQHF
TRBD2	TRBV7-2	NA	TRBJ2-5	TGTGCCAGCAGCTTAATAGCGGGAGGCCCACAAGAGACCCAGTACTTC	CASSLIAGGPQETQYF
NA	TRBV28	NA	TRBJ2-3	TGTGCCAGCTCCCCCGTGGGGGGCACAGATACGCAGTATTTT	CASSPVGGTDTQYF
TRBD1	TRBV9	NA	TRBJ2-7	TGTGCCAGCAGCGTAGGGGACAGGGGGCGCGAGCAGTACTTC	CASSVGDRGREQYF
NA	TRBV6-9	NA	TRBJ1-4	TGTGCCAGCAGTTTCCACCGTGTAGTAGAAAAACTGTTTTTT	CASSFHRVVEKLFF
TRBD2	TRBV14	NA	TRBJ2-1	TGTGCCAGCAGCCAAGCACCGGGACTAGCGGGAATTGAGCAGTTCTTC	CASSQAPGLAGIEQFF
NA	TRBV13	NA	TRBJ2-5	TGTGCCAGCAGCTTAGATGTCGATTCGGAGACCCAGTACTTC	CASSLDVDSETQYF
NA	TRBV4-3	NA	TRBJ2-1	TGCGCCAGCAGCCAAGGGAACCCCGGGACCAGGGGAAACAATGAGCAGTTCTTC	CASSQGNPGTRGNNEQFF
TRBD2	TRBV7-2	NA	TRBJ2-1	TGTGCCAGCAGCTTAGAAGCGGGAGTCGGCAATGAGCAGTTCTTC	CASSLEAGVGNEQFF
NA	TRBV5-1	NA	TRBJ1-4	TGCGCCAGCAGCTTTGTTCCGAACGACGAAAAACTGTTTTTT	CASSFVPNDEKLFF
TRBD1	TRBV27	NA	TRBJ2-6	TGTGCCAGCATGCAGGGGGCTCCCGGGGCCAACGTCCTGACTTTC	CASMQGAPGANVLTF
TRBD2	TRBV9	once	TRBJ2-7	TGTGCCAGCAGCGTAGTCGACAGCGGGGTCTACGAGCAGTACTTC	CASSVVDSGVYEQYF
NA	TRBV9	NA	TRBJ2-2	TGTGCCAGCAGCGTGGACACCGGGGAGCTGTTTTTT	CASSVDTGELFF
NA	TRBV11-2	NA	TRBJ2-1	TGTGCCAGCAGCTTTCCGGGTTTCTCCTACAATGAGCAGTTCTTC	CASSFPGFSYNEQFF
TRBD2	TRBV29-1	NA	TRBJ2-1	TGCAGCGTTGACAGCGGGAGGGGCAATGAGCAGTTCTTC	CSVDSGRGNEQFF
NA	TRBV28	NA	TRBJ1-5	TGTGCCAGCAGTTTATTTTTGAGTGTGCGGGGGAAGGGAAGCAATCAGCCCCAGCATTTT	CASSLFLSVRGKGSNQPQHF
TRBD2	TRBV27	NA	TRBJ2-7	TGTGCCAGCAGTTTGGGACTAGCGGGAGTTCTGGCCGAGCAGTACTTC	CASSLGLAGVLAEQYF
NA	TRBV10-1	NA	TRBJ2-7	TGCGCCAGCAGCCCGGGAGCCCCCCCCAACGAGCAGTACTTC	CASSPGAPPNEQYF
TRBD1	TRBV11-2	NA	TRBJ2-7	TGTGCCAGCAGCTTAGATCTGGCGACAGGGGGCATCTACGAGCAGTACTTC	CASSLDLATGGIYEQYF
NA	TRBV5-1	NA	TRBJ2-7	TGCGCCAGCAGCTTGGAGGACTACGAGCAGTACTTC	CASSLEDYEQYF